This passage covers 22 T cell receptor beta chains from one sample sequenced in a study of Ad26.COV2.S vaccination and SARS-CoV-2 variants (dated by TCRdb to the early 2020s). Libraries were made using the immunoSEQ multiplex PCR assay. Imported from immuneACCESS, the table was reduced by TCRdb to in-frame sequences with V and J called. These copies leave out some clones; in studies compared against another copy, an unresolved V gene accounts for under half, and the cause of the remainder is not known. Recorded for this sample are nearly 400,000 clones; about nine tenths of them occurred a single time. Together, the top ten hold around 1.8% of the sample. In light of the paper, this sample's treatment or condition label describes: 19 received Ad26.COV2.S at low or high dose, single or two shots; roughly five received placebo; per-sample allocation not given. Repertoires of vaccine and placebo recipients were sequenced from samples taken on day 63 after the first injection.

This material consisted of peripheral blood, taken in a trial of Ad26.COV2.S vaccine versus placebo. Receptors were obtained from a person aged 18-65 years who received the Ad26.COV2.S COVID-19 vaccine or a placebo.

CDR3 residues: CASGARSYTDTQYF. The CDR3 DNA sequence: TGTGCCAGCGGGGCGCGGAGTTACACAGATACGCAGTATTTT. The chain recombines TRBV28 with TRBJ2-3, with a weak D call TRBD1 (5 bases). The germline gives CDR1 MDHEN, CDR2 SYDVKM. The CDR3 length is 14 residues. The ends were cut back, 8 bases at V and 2 bases at J, with 14 bases in the middle.

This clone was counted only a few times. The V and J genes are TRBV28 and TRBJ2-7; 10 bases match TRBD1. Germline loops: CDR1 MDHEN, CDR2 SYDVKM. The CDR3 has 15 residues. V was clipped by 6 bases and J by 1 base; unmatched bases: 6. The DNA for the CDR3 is TGTGCCAGCAGAGACTGGGACAGGGGATCCTACGAGCAGTACTTC. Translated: CASRDWDRGSYEQYF.

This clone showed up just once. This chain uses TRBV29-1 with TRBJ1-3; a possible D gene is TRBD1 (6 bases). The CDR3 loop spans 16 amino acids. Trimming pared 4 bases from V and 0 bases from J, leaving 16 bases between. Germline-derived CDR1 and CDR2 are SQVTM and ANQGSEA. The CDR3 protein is CSVGDTGTDSGNTIYF. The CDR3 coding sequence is TGCAGCGTTGGGGATACAGGGACGGACTCTGGAAACACCATATATTTT.

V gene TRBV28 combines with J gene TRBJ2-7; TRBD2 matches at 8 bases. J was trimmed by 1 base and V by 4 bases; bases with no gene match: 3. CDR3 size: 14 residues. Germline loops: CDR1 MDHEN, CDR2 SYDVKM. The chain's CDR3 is CASSYPGGSYEQYF. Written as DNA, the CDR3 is TGTGCCAGCAGTTATCCGGGGGGGTCCTACGAGCAGTACTTC.

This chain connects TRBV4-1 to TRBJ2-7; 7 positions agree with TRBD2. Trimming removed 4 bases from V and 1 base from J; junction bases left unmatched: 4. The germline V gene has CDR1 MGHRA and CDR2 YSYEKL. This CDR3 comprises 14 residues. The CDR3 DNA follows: TGCGCCAGCAGCCCCGGGGGAGGGTCCTACGAGCAGTACTTC. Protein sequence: CASSPGGGSYEQYF.

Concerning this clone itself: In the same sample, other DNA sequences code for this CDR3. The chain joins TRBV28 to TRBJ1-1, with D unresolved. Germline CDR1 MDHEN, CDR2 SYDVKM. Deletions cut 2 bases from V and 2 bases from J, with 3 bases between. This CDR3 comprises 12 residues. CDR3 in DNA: TGTGCCAGCAGTTTACTAAACACTGAAGCTTTCTTT. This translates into CASSLLNTEAFF. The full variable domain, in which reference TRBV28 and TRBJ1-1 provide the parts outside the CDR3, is DVKVTQSSRYLVKRTGEKVFLECVQDMDHENMFWYRQDPGLGLRLIYFSYDVKMKEKGDIPEGYSVSREKKERFSLILESASTNQTSMYLCASSLLNTEAFFGQGTRLTVV.

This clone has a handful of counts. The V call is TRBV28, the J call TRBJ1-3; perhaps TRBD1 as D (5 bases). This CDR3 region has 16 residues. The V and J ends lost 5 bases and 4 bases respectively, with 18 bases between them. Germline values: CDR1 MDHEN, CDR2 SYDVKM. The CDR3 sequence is CASSTYGTLGGNTIYF. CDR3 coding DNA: TGTGCCAGCAGTACATACGGGACGCTGGGAGGAAACACCATATATTTT.

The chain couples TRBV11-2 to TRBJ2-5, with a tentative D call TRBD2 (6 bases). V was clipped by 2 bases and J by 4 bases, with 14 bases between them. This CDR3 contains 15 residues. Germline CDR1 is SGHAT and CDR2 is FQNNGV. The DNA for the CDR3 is TGTGCCAGCAGCTTATCGGCGGGGAGTCGAGAGACCCAGTACTTC. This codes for CASSLSAGSRETQYF.

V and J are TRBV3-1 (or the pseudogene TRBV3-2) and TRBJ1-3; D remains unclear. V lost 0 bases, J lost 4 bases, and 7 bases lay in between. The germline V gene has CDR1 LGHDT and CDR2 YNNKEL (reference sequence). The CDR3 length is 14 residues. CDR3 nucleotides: TGTGCCAGCAGCCAAGAGCCGGGGGGAAACACCATATATTTT. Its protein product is CASSQEPGGNTIYF.

The CDR3 loop reads CASSNHYQAGRDEQFF. CDR3 bases: TGTGCCAGCAGCAACCACTATCAGGCAGGGAGGGATGAGCAGTTCTTC. This chain joins TRBV5-6 and TRBJ2-1; 7 bases map to TRBD2. Germline V gives CDR1 SGHDT, CDR2 YYEEEE. Trimming at V came to 4 bases and at J to 8 bases, leaving 15 bases not matched to a gene. The CDR3 has 16 amino acids.

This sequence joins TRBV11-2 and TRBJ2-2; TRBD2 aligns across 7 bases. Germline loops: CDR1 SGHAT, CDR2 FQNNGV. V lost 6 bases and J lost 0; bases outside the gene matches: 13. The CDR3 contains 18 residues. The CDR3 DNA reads TGTGCCAGCAGAGTCGGGACTTCTAGCGGCGCGAACACCGGGGAGCTGTTTTTT. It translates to CASRVGTSSGANTGELFF.

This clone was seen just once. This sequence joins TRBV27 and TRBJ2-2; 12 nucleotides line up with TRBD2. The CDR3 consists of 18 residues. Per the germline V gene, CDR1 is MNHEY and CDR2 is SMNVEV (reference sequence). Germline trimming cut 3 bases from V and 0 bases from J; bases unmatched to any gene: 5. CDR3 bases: TGTGCCAGCAGTTTGGCTAGCGGGAGGGCGACGAACACCGGGGAGCTGTTTTTT. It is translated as CASSLASGRATNTGELFF.

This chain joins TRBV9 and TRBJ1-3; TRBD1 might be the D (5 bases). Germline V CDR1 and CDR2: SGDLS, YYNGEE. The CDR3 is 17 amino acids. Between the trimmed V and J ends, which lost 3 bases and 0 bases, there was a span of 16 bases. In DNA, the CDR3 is TGTGCCAGCAGCGATCGACAGACCGAGGACTCTGGAAACACCATATATTTT. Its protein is CASSDRQTEDSGNTIYF.

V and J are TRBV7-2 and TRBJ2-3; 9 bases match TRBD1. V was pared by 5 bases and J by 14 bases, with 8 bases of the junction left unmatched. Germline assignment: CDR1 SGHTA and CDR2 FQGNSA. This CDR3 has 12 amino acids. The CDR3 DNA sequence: TGTGCCAGCAGCCTTAACAGGGGGCGCCTGTATTTT. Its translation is CASSLNRGRLYF. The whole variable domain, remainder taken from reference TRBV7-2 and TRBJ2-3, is GAGVSQSPSNKVTEKGKDVELRCDPISGHTALYWYRQSLGQGLEFLIYFQGNSAPDKSGLPSDRFSAERTGGSVSTLTIQRTQQEDSAVYLCASSLNRGRLYFGPGTRLTVL.

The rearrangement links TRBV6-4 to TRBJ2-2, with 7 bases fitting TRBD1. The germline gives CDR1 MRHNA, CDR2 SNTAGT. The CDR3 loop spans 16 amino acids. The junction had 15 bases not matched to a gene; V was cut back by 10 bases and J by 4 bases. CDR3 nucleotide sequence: TGTGCCACTACAAACCCAGAGGGGGCGGGCACCGGGGAGCTGTTTTTT. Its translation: CATTNPEGAGTGELFF.

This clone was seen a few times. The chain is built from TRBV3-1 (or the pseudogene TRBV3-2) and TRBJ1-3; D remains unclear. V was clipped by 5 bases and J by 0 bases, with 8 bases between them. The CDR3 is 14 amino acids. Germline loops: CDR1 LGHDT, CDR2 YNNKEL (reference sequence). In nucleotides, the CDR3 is TGTGCCAGCAGCACGACACGCTCTGGAAACACCATATATTTT. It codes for CASSTTRSGNTIYF.

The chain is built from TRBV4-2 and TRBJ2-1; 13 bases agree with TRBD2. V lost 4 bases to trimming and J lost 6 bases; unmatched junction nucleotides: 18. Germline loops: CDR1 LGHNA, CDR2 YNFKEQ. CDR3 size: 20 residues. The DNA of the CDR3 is TGTGCCAGCAGCCTTCGCACTAGCGGGAGGGCCCTCACATCGGGCAATGAGCAGTTCTTC. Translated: CASSLRTSGRALTSGNEQFF.

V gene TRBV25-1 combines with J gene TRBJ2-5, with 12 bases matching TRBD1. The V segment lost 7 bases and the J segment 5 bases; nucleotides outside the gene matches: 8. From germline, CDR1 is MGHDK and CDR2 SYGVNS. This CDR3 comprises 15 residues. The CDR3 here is CASIAPGTGGETQYF. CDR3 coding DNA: TGTGCCAGCATAGCCCCCGGGACAGGGGGCGAGACCCAGTACTTC. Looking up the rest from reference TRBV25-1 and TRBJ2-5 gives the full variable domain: EADIYQTPRYLVIGTGKKITLECSQTMGHDKMYWYQQDPGMELHLIHYSYGVNSTEKGDLSSESTVSRIRTEHFPLTLESARPSHTSQYLCASIAPGTGGETQYFGPGTRLLVL.

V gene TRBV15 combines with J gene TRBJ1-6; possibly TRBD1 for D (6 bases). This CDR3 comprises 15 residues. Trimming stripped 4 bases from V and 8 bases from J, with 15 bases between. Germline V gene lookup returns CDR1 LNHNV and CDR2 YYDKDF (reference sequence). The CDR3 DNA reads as TGTGCCACCAGCACAGGGGCGAACCCGGATTCACCCCTCCACTTT. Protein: CATSTGANPDSPLHF.

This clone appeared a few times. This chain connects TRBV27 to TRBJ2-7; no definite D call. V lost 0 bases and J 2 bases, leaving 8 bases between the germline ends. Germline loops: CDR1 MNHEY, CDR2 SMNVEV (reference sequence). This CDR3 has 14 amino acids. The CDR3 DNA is TGTGCCAGCAGTTTATCAGGCAGTACCTACGAGCAGTACTTC. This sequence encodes CASSLSGSTYEQYF.

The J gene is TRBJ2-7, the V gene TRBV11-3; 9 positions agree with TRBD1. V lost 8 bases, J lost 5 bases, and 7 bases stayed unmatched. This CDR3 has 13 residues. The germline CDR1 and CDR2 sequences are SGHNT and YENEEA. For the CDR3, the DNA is TGTGCCAGCTCACGGACAGGGGCCGACGAGCAGTACTTC. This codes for CASSRTGADEQYF.

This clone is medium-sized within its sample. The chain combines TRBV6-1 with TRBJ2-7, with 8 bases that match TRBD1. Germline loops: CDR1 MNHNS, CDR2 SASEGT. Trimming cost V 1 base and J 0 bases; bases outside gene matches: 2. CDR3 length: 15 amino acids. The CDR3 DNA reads TGTGCCAGCAGTGAAGAAACAGGGGGCTCCTACGAGCAGTACTTC. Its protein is CASSEETGGSYEQYF.